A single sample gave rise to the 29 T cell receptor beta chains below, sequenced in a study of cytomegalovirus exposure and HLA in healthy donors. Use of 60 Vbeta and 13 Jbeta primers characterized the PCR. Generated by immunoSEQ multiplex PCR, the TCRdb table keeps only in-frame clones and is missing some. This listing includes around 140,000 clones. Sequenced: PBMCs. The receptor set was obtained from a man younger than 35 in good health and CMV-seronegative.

The CDR3 DNA sequence: TGCGCCAGCAGCCAAGATCCCTTTTTGAATGAGCAGTTCTTC. Amino acids: CASSQDPFLNEQFF. The genes are TRBV4-3 and TRBJ2-1; D gene ambiguous. Germline loops: CDR1 LGHNA, CDR2 YSLEER. There are 14 residues in the CDR3. Between the trimmed V and J ends, which lost 0 bases and 7 bases, there was a span of 10 bases.

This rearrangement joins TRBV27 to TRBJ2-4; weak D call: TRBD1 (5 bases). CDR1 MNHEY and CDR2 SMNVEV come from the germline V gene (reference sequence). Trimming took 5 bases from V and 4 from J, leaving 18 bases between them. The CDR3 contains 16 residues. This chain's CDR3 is CASSPVVLNRKNIQYF. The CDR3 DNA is TGTGCCAGCAGTCCCGTGGTATTGAACAGGAAAAACATTCAGTACTTC.

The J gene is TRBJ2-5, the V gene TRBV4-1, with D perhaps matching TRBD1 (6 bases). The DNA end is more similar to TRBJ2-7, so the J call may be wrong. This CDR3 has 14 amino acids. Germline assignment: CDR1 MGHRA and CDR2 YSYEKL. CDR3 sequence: CASSQSLQGTEQYF. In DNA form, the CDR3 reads TGCGCCAGCAGCCAAAGCCTCCAGGGGACCGAGCAGTACTTC.

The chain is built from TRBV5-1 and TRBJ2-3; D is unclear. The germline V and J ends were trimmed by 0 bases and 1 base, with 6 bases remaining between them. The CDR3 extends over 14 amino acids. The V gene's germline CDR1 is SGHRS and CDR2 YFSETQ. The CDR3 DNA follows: TGCGCCAGCAGCTTGGCAGTCGGCACAGATACGCAGTATTTT. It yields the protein CASSLAVGTDTQYF.

The CDR3 DNA follows: TGCGCCAGCAGCCCTCCGTTGAGCTCCTACAATGAGCAGTTCTTC. Translated, it gives CASSPPLSSYNEQFF. V and J are TRBV4-1 and TRBJ2-1; D remains unclear. The germline gives CDR1 MGHRA, CDR2 YSYEKL. This CDR3 contains 15 residues. Trimming left V 4 bases short and J 0 bases short, with 10 bases between.

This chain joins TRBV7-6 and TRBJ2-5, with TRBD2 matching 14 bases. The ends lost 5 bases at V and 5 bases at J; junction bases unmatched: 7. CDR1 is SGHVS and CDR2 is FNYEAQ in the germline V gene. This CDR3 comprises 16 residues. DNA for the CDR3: TGTGCCAGCAGCCCTAGACTAGCGGGAGGGGTGGAGACCCAGTACTTC. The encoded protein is CASSPRLAGGVETQYF. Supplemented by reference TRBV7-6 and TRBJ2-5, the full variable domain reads GAGVSQSPRYKVTKRGQDVALRCDPISGHVSLYWYRQALGQGPEFLTYFNYEAQQDKSGLPNDRFSAERPEGSISTLTIQRTEQRDSAMYRCASSPRLAGGVETQYFGPGTRLLVL.

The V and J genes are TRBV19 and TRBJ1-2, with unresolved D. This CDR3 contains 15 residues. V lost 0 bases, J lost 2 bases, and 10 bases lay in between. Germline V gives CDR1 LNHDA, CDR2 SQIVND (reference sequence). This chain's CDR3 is CASSIEPRRNYGYTF. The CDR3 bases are TGTGCCAGTAGTATAGAGCCTCGGAGGAACTATGGCTACACCTTC.

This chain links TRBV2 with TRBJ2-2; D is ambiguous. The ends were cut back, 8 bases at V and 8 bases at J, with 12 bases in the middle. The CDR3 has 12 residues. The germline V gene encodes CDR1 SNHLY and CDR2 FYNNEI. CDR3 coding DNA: TGTGCCAGCGGTGCAGGTTCAGGGGAGCTGTTTTTT. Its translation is CASGAGSGELFF.

Here the CDR3 DNA reads TGTGCCATCCTGGACAGCACCTTCTATGGCTACACCTTC. It encodes CAILDSTFYGYTF. V usage is TRBV10-3 and J usage is TRBJ1-2, with D possibly being TRBD1 (6 bases). Germline loops: CDR1 ENHRY, CDR2 SYGVKD. The ends were cut back, 8 bases at V and 4 bases at J, with 14 bases in the middle. The CDR3 runs 13 residues.

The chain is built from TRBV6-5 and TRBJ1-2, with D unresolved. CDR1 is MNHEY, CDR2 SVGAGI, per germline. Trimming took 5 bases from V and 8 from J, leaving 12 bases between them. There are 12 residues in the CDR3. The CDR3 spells CASSPVPGGYTF. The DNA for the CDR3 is TGTGCCAGCAGTCCCGTACCCGGGGGCTACACCTTC.

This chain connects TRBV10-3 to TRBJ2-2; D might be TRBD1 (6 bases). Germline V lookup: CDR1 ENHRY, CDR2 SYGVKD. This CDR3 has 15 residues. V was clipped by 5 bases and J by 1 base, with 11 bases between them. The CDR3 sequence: CAISSGTQNTGELFF. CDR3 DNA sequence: TGTGCCATCAGTTCCGGGACACAGAACACCGGGGAGCTGTTTTTT.

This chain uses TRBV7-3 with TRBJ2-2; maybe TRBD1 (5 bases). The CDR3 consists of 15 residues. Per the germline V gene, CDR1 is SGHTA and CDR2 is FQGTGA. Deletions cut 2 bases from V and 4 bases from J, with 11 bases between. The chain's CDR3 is CASSLEGRATGELFF. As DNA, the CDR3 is TGTGCCAGCAGCTTAGAAGGCAGGGCCACCGGGGAGCTGTTTTTT. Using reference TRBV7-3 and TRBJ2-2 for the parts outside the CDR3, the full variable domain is GAGVSQTPSNKVTEKGKYVELRCDPISGHTALYWYRQSLGQGPEFLIYFQGTGAADDSGLPNDRFFAVRPEGSVSTLKIQRTERGDSAVYLCASSLEGRATGELFFGEGSRLTVL.

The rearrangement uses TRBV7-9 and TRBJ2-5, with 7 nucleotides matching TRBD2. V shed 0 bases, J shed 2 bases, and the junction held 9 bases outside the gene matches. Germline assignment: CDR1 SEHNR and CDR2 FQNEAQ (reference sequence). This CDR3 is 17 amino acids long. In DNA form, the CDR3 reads TGTGCCAGCAGCTTAGCGCGAGGGAGGGTTGTTCAAGAGACCCAGTACTTC. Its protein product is CASSLARGRVVQETQYF.

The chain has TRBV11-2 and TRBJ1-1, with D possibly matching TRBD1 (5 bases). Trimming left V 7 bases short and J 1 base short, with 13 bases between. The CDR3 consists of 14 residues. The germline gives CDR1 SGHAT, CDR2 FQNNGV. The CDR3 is CASTPGTSNTEAFF. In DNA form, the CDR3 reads TGTGCCAGCACACCCGGGACTTCGAACACTGAAGCTTTCTTT.

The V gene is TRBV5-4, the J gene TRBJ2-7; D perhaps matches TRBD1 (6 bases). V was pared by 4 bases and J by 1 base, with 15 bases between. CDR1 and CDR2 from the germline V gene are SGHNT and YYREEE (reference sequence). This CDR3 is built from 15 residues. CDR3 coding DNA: TGTGCCAGCAGCCTTGGACAGCCTCGATCCTACGAGCAGTACTTC. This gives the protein CASSLGQPRSYEQYF.

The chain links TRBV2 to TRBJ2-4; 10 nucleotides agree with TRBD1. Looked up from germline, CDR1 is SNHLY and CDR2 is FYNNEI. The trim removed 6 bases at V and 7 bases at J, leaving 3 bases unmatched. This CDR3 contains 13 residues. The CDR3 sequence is CASSEGQGNIQYF. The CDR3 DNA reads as TGTGCCAGCAGCGAGGGACAGGGGAACATTCAGTACTTC.

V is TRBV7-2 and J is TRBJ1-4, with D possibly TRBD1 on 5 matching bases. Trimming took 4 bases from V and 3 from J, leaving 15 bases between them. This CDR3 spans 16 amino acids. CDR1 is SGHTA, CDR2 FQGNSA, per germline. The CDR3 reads CASSSRRWGANEKLFF. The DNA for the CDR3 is TGTGCCAGCAGCTCCCGTCGTTGGGGGGCTAATGAAAAACTGTTTTTT.

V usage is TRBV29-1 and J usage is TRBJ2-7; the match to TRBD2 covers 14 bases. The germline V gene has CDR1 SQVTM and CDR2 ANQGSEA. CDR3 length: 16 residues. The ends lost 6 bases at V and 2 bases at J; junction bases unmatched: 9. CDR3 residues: CSVRTSGRTQAYEQYF. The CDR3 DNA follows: TGCAGCGTGAGGACTAGCGGGAGGACCCAGGCCTACGAGCAGTACTTC.

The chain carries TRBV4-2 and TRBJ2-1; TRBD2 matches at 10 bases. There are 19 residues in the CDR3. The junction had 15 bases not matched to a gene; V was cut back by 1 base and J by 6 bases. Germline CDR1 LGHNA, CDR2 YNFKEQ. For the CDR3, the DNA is TGTGCCAGCAGCCAAGGGCGGGCTAGCGGGAGAAAAAGGCTCAATGAGCAGTTCTTC. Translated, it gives CASSQGRASGRKRLNEQFF.

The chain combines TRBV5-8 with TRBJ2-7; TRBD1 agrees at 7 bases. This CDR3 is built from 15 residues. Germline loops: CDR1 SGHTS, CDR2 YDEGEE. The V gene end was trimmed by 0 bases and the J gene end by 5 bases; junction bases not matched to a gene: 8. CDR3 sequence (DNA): TGTGCCAGCAGCTTGGACTATAGGACAGGTAACGAGCAGTACTTC. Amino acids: CASSLDYRTGNEQYF. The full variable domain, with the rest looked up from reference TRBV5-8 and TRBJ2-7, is EAGVTQSPTHLIKTRGQQATLRCSPISGHTSVYWYQQALGLGLQFLLWYDEGEERNRGNFPPRFSGRQFPNYSSELNVNALELEDSALYLCASSLDYRTGNEQYFGPGTRLTVT.

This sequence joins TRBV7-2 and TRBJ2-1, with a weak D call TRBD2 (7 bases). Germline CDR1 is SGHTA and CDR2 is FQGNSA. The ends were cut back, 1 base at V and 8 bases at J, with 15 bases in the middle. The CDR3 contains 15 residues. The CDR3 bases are TGTGCCAGCAGCTTAGTTGGGAGGGGGGGAGATGAGCAGTTCTTC. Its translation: CASSLVGRGGDEQFF.

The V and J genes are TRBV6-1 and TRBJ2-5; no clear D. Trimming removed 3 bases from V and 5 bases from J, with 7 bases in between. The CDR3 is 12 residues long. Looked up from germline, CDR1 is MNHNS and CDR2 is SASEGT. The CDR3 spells CASSEAWETQYF. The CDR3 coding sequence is TGTGCCAGCAGTGAGGCATGGGAGACCCAGTACTTC.

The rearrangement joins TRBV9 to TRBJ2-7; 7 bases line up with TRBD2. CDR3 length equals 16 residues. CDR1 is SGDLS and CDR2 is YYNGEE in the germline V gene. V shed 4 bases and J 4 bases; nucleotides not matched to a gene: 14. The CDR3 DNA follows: TGTGCCAGCAGCCTGAAGATTAGCGGGCCTACTTACGAGCAGTACTTC. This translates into CASSLKISGPTYEQYF.

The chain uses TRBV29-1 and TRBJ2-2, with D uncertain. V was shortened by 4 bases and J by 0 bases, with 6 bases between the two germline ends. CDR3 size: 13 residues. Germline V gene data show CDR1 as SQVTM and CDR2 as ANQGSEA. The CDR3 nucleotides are TGCAGCGTTGGGCAAACGAACACCGGGGAGCTGTTTTTT. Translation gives CSVGQTNTGELFF.

The CDR3 DNA follows: TGTGCCAGCAGCAGACTAGCGATTCACAATGAGCAGTTCTTC. Protein sequence: CASSRLAIHNEQFF. The V call is TRBV11-2, the J call TRBJ2-1; 8 bases map to TRBD2. The V gene's germline CDR1 is SGHAT and CDR2 FQNNGV. V lost 5 bases and J lost 5; bases outside the gene matches: 5. CDR3 length: 14 residues.

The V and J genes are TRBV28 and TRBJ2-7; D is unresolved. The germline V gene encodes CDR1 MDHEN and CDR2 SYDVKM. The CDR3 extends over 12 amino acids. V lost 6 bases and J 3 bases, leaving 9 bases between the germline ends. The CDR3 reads CASRGVFYEQYF. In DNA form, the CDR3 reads TGTGCCAGCAGGGGCGTCTTCTACGAGCAGTACTTC.

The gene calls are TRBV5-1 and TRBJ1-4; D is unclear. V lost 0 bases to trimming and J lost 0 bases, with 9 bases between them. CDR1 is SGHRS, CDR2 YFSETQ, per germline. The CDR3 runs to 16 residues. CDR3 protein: CASSLEPAATNEKLFF. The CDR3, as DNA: TGCGCCAGCAGCTTGGAGCCAGCGGCAACTAATGAAAAACTGTTTTTT.

CDR3 DNA: TGTGCCAGCAGCGTAGATGCGGGTGCGGTCTACGAGCAGTACTTC. This sequence encodes CASSVDAGAVYEQYF. The V gene is TRBV9, the J gene TRBJ2-7; D possibly corresponds to TRBD2 (5 bases). CDR1 is SGDLS and CDR2 is YYNGEE in the germline V gene. CDR3 size: 15 residues. Trimming cost V 0 bases and J 3 bases, with 13 bases left between them.

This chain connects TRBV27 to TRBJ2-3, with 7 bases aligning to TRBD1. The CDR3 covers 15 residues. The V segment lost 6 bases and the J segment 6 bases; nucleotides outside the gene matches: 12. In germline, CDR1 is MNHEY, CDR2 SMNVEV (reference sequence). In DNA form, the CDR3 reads TGTGCCAGCAGAAACCCTCCAGGGGGAAGCGATACGCAGTATTTT. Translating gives CASRNPPGGSDTQYF.